This is a list of T cell receptor beta chains from one sample in a study of CD8 T cells in Susac syndrome. TCRdb itself ran the immunoSEQ multiplex PCR reads through MiXCR, one entry per CDR3 protein. The sample shows about 120,000 distinct CDR3 sequences, approximately 91% of them seen only once. The sample consisted of CD4+ T cells from PBMCs. These TCRs come from a human donor in good health. Each CDR3 is given with its conserved first and last residue. D genes are given only for firm matches. Not all rows give a size; the values are once, few, many and, for expanded clones, a class.

clone size: once; J gene: TRBJ1-1; CDR3 length: 13; D gene: NA; V gene: TRBV7-3; CDR3 DNA: TGTGCCAGCAGTGTGGGGGGTATCACTGAAGCTTTCTTT; CDR3 protein: CASSVGGITEAFF
clone size: NA; J gene: TRBJ1-6; CDR3 length: 14; D gene: NA; V gene: TRBV7-6; CDR3 DNA: TGTGCCAGCAGCTTAGTCGTCGGAGATTCACCCCTCCACTTT; CDR3 protein: CASSLVVGDSPLHF
clone size: NA; J gene: TRBJ2-6; CDR3 length: 17; D gene: TRBD1; V gene: TRBV5-1; CDR3 DNA: TGCGCCAGCAGCACCGGACAGGGGTCCCTTGGGGCCAACGTCCTGACTTTC; CDR3 protein: CASSTGQGSLGANVLTF
clone size: NA; J gene: TRBJ2-5; CDR3 length: 14; D gene: NA; V gene: TRBV4-2; CDR3 DNA: TGTGCCAGCAGCCAAGTGGACACTCAAGAGACCCAGTACTTC; CDR3 protein: CASSQVDTQETQYF
clone size: NA; J gene: TRBJ2-1; CDR3 length: 13; D gene: TRBD1; V gene: TRBV5-4; CDR3 DNA: TGTGCCAGTACCGACACAGGGGGTAATGAGCAGTTCTTC; CDR3 protein: CASTDTGGNEQFF
clone size: NA; J gene: TRBJ2-1; CDR3 length: 16; D gene: NA; V gene: TRBV7-9; CDR3 DNA: TGTGCCAGCAGCTTAGAGCTGAGGAGCTCCTACAATGAGCAGTTCTTC; CDR3 protein: CASSLELRSSYNEQFF
clone size: NA; J gene: TRBJ2-5; CDR3 length: 15; D gene: NA; V gene: TRBV29-1; CDR3 DNA: TGCAGCGTTGATGAAGTTTATGAGACAGACGAGACCCAGTACTTC; CDR3 protein: CSVDEVYETDETQYF
clone size: NA; J gene: TRBJ1-2; CDR3 length: 14; D gene: NA; V gene: TRBV18; CDR3 DNA: TGTGCCAGCTCACCTCTGGAGACAGGCTATGGCTACACCTTC; CDR3 protein: CASSPLETGYGYTF
clone size: NA; J gene: TRBJ1-2; CDR3 length: 12; D gene: NA; V gene: TRBV20-1; CDR3 DNA: TGCAGTGCCAGTACAGGGCCCTATGGCTACACCTTC; CDR3 protein: CSASTGPYGYTF
clone size: NA; J gene: TRBJ1-1; CDR3 length: 15; D gene: NA; V gene: TRBV4-3; CDR3 DNA: TGCGCCAGCAGCCTCCGAAGACAGGCGAACACTGAAGCTTTCTTT; CDR3 protein: CASSLRRQANTEAFF
clone size: NA; J gene: TRBJ2-5; CDR3 length: 13; D gene: NA; V gene: TRBV19; CDR3 DNA: TGTGCCAGTAGTCTCCGGGGACGGGAGACCCAGTACTTC; CDR3 protein: CASSLRGRETQYF
clone size: NA; J gene: TRBJ2-1; CDR3 length: 16; D gene: TRBD2; V gene: TRBV7-2; CDR3 DNA: TGTGCCAGCAGCTTAGCGCTCAGCGGGGGGTACAATGAGCAGTTCTTC; CDR3 protein: CASSLALSGGYNEQFF
clone size: NA; J gene: TRBJ2-5; CDR3 length: 16; D gene: NA; V gene: TRBV7-9; CDR3 DNA: TGTGCCAGCAGCTCCAGGGCGTCTTATCACCAAGAGACCCAGTACTTC; CDR3 protein: CASSSRASYHQETQYF
clone size: NA; J gene: TRBJ1-2; CDR3 length: 11; D gene: NA; V gene: TRBV12-3/TRBV12-4; CDR3 DNA: TGTGCCAGCAGTTTGTCGTATGGCTACACCTTC; CDR3 protein: CASSLSYGYTF
clone size: NA; J gene: TRBJ1-5; CDR3 length: 12; D gene: NA; V gene: TRBV30; CDR3 DNA: TGTGCCTGGAGTGCGGTGGGTCAGCCCCAGCATTTT; CDR3 protein: CAWSAVGQPQHF
clone size: NA; J gene: TRBJ2-1; CDR3 length: 14; D gene: TRBD1; V gene: TRBV6-2/TRBV6-3; CDR3 DNA: TGTGCCAGCAGGGGACAGGGGGCTGTTAATGAGCAGTTCTTC; CDR3 protein: CASRGQGAVNEQFF
clone size: NA; J gene: TRBJ2-3; CDR3 length: 14; D gene: NA; V gene: TRBV5-1; CDR3 DNA: TGCGCCAGCAGCTTGGACTCTAGCACAGATACGCAGTATTTT; CDR3 protein: CASSLDSSTDTQYF
clone size: NA; J gene: TRBJ2-1; CDR3 length: 16; D gene: TRBD2; V gene: TRBV4-3; CDR3 DNA: TGCGCCAGCAGCCAAGATAGGGGACTAGCGTACAATGAGCAGTTCTTC; CDR3 protein: CASSQDRGLAYNEQFF
clone size: NA; J gene: TRBJ2-1; CDR3 length: 14; D gene: TRBD2; V gene: TRBV19; CDR3 DNA: TGTGCCAGTAGTACTAGCGGGAGGGGCAATGAGCAGTTCTTC; CDR3 protein: CASSTSGRGNEQFF
clone size: NA; J gene: TRBJ2-3; CDR3 length: 12; D gene: NA; V gene: TRBV19; CDR3 DNA: TGTGCCAGTAGTATCCGTTCAGATACGCAGTATTTT; CDR3 protein: CASSIRSDTQYF
clone size: NA; J gene: TRBJ1-1; CDR3 length: 15; D gene: TRBD1; V gene: TRBV29-1; CDR3 DNA: TGCAGCGTTGATAGGGGATCGACAGGGGGCACTGAAGCTTTCTTT; CDR3 protein: CSVDRGSTGGTEAFF
clone size: NA; J gene: TRBJ2-2; CDR3 length: 13; D gene: TRBD1; V gene: TRBV30; CDR3 DNA: TGTGCCTGGAAACAGGGGGCGTCCGGGGAGCTGTTTTTT; CDR3 protein: CAWKQGASGELFF
clone size: NA; J gene: TRBJ1-2; CDR3 length: 15; D gene: NA; V gene: TRBV18; CDR3 DNA: TGTGCCAGCTCACCACCGTCCGGAAGCCAGAGGGGCTACACCTTC; CDR3 protein: CASSPPSGSQRGYTF
clone size: NA; J gene: TRBJ1-3; CDR3 length: 15; D gene: NA; V gene: TRBV2; CDR3 DNA: TGTGCCAGCAGTGAAGCGGTGCTCTCTGGAAACACCATATATTTT; CDR3 protein: CASSEAVLSGNTIYF
clone size: NA; J gene: TRBJ2-7; CDR3 length: 13; D gene: NA; V gene: TRBV30; CDR3 DNA: TGTGCCTGGAGTCGGGGGTATCTCTACGAGCAGTACTTC; CDR3 protein: CAWSRGYLYEQYF
clone size: NA; J gene: TRBJ1-2; CDR3 length: 15; D gene: NA; V gene: TRBV7-9; CDR3 DNA: TGTGCCAGCAGCTTAGTAGGCAGGGGAACCTATGGCTACACCTTC; CDR3 protein: CASSLVGRGTYGYTF
clone size: NA; J gene: TRBJ2-1; CDR3 length: 13; D gene: NA; V gene: TRBV19; CDR3 DNA: TGTGCCAGTAGTATGTGGGGGTACAATGAGCAGTTCTTC; CDR3 protein: CASSMWGYNEQFF
clone size: NA; J gene: TRBJ1-2; CDR3 length: 16; D gene: NA; V gene: TRBV4-1; CDR3 DNA: TGCGCCAGCAGCCAATCACCTCCGGGACCCAAGGATGGCTACACCTTC; CDR3 protein: CASSQSPPGPKDGYTF
clone size: NA; J gene: TRBJ1-5; CDR3 length: 15; D gene: NA; V gene: TRBV6-2/TRBV6-3; CDR3 DNA: TGTGCCAGCGATAAACGAGAGGGGATCCGACAGCCCCAGCATTTT; CDR3 protein: CASDKREGIRQPQHF
clone size: NA; J gene: TRBJ1-4; CDR3 length: 11; D gene: NA; V gene: TRBV20-1; CDR3 DNA: TGCAGTGCTAGAGTTTCCGAAAAACTGTTTTTT; CDR3 protein: CSARVSEKLFF
clone size: NA; J gene: TRBJ1-1; CDR3 length: 15; D gene: TRBD1; V gene: TRBV2; CDR3 DNA: TGTGCCAGCAGTGAACGGGACAGGGTGAACACTGAAGCTTTCTTT; CDR3 protein: CASSERDRVNTEAFF
clone size: NA; J gene: TRBJ1-5; CDR3 length: 14; D gene: NA; V gene: TRBV29-1; CDR3 DNA: TGCAGCGTTGTTCTTGGCGGTTCTAATCAGCCCCAGCATTTT; CDR3 protein: CSVVLGGSNQPQHF
clone size: NA; J gene: TRBJ2-3; CDR3 length: 17; D gene: TRBD2; V gene: TRBV4-3; CDR3 DNA: TGCGCCAGCAGCCAAGATCGTCTGCCTAGCGGGACAGATACGCAGTATTTT; CDR3 protein: CASSQDRLPSGTDTQYF
clone size: once; J gene: TRBJ2-3; CDR3 length: 15; D gene: TRBD2; V gene: TRBV20-1; CDR3 DNA: TGCAGTGCTAGTAGTGGACTAGCGGGAGGAGATACGCAGTATTTT; CDR3 protein: CSASSGLAGGDTQYF
clone size: once; J gene: TRBJ2-7; CDR3 length: 15; D gene: TRBD2; V gene: TRBV7-2; CDR3 DNA: TGTGCCAGCAGCGTATCCGGGACTAGCGCGTACGAGCAGTACTTC; CDR3 protein: CASSVSGTSAYEQYF
clone size: once; J gene: TRBJ2-7; CDR3 length: 13; D gene: NA; V gene: TRBV6-6; CDR3 DNA: TGTGCCAGCAGTTCCCTTAGCTCCTACGAGCAGTACTTC; CDR3 protein: CASSSLSSYEQYF
clone size: NA; J gene: TRBJ2-5; CDR3 length: 11; D gene: NA; V gene: TRBV20-1; CDR3 DNA: TGCAGTGCTAGATCCGGGGAGACCCAGTACTTC; CDR3 protein: CSARSGETQYF
clone size: NA; J gene: TRBJ2-1; CDR3 length: 15; D gene: NA; V gene: TRBV11-1; CDR3 DNA: TGTGCCAGCAGTACGAGGGAAGCGCTCTACAATGAGCAGTTCTTC; CDR3 protein: CASSTREALYNEQFF
clone size: NA; J gene: TRBJ1-1; CDR3 length: 14; D gene: NA; V gene: TRBV18; CDR3 DNA: TGTGCCAGCTCACCGGGGGCCATGAACACTGAAGCTTTCTTT; CDR3 protein: CASSPGAMNTEAFF
clone size: NA; J gene: TRBJ2-2; CDR3 length: 15; D gene: NA; V gene: TRBV9; CDR3 DNA: TGTGCCAGCAGCGTACGGGGAGGGGGCACCGGGGAGCTGTTTTTT; CDR3 protein: CASSVRGGGTGELFF
clone size: NA; J gene: TRBJ2-1; CDR3 length: 16; D gene: TRBD2; V gene: TRBV12-3/TRBV12-4; CDR3 DNA: TGTGCCAGCAGATCTCCACTAGCGGGAGCCTACAATGAGCAGTTCTTC; CDR3 protein: CASRSPLAGAYNEQFF
clone size: NA; J gene: TRBJ1-5; CDR3 length: 11; D gene: NA; V gene: TRBV2; CDR3 DNA: TGTGCCAGCAGTGGCAATCAGCCCCAGCATTTT; CDR3 protein: CASSGNQPQHF
clone size: NA; J gene: TRBJ2-1; CDR3 length: 13; D gene: TRBD1; V gene: TRBV29-1; CDR3 DNA: TGCAGCGTGCCGGGACAGGTGTCGGATGAGCAGTTCTTC; CDR3 protein: CSVPGQVSDEQFF
clone size: few; J gene: TRBJ2-7; CDR3 length: 14; D gene: NA; V gene: TRBV29-1; CDR3 DNA: TGCAGCGTTGGTTACGGACAGAACTCCTACGAGCAGTACTTC; CDR3 protein: CSVGYGQNSYEQYF
clone size: NA; J gene: TRBJ1-2; CDR3 length: 17; D gene: TRBD1; V gene: TRBV2; CDR3 DNA: TGTGCCAGCAGGAAATTGAGCGGGCAGGGGGGACGCTATGGCTACACCTTC; CDR3 protein: CASRKLSGQGGRYGYTF
clone size: NA; J gene: TRBJ2-2; CDR3 length: 19; D gene: TRBD2; V gene: TRBV4-1; CDR3 DNA: TGCGCCAGCAGCCAAGATACGGCTAGCGGGGGGGCCGGGGCCGGGGAGCTGTTTTTT; CDR3 protein: CASSQDTASGGAGAGELFF
clone size: NA; J gene: TRBJ2-5; CDR3 length: 15; D gene: TRBD1; V gene: TRBV3-1; CDR3 DNA: TGTGCCAGCAGCCAAGATCTCCACAGGGGGGAGACCCAGTACTTC; CDR3 protein: CASSQDLHRGETQYF
clone size: NA; J gene: TRBJ2-4; CDR3 length: 15; D gene: TRBD2; V gene: TRBV3-1; CDR3 DNA: TGTGCCAGCAGCCTAGCGGGAGGGGCGGAAAACATTCAGTACTTC; CDR3 protein: CASSLAGGAENIQYF
clone size: once; J gene: TRBJ2-5; CDR3 length: 12; D gene: NA; V gene: TRBV10-3; CDR3 DNA: TGTGCCACAGGGGTTATGAAAGAGACCCAGTACTTC; CDR3 protein: CATGVMKETQYF
clone size: NA; J gene: TRBJ1-4; CDR3 length: 14; D gene: TRBD1; V gene: TRBV27; CDR3 DNA: TGTGCCAGCAGTTTGGGGACAGTAGGGGAAAAACTGTTTTTT; CDR3 protein: CASSLGTVGEKLFF
clone size: NA; J gene: TRBJ1-1; CDR3 length: 14; D gene: NA; V gene: TRBV12-3/TRBV12-4; CDR3 DNA: TGTGCCAGCAGTTTTATGGGCCCAAGGGCTGAAGCTTTCTTT; CDR3 protein: CASSFMGPRAEAFF
clone size: NA; J gene: TRBJ1-1; CDR3 length: 16; D gene: TRBD1; V gene: TRBV15; CDR3 DNA: TGTGCCACCAGCAAGCTCCAGGGGGGCTCCTTGATATCGGCTTTCTTT; CDR3 protein: CATSKLQGGSLISAFF
clone size: NA; J gene: TRBJ1-2; CDR3 length: 14; D gene: TRBD1; V gene: TRBV7-6; CDR3 DNA: TGTGCCAGCAGCTTAGGACAGGGGATCGATGGCTACACCTTC; CDR3 protein: CASSLGQGIDGYTF